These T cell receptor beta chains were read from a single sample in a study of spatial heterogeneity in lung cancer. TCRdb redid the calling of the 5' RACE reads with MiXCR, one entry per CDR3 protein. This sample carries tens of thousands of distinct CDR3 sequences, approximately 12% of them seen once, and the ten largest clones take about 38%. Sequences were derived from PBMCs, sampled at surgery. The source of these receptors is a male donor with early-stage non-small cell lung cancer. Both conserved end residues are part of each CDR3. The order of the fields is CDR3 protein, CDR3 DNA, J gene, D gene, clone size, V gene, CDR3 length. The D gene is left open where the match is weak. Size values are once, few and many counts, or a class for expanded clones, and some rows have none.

CDR3aa: CAIGAGGLTDTQYF; CDR3nt: TGTGCAATCGGGGCGGGGGGACTCACAGATACGCAGTATTTT; j_gene: TRBJ2-3; d_gene: TRBD2; abundance: few; v_gene: TRBV10-3; len: 14
CDR3aa: CASSGWGGISTDTQYF; CDR3nt: TGTGCCAGCAGCGGGTGGGGCGGGATTAGCACAGATACGCAGTATTTT; j_gene: TRBJ2-3; d_gene: -; abundance: many; v_gene: TRBV28; len: 16
CDR3aa: CASSRNGQGGTDTQYF; CDR3nt: TGCGCCAGCAGCAGAAACGGACAGGGCGGCACAGATACGCAGTATTTT; j_gene: TRBJ2-3; d_gene: TRBD1; abundance: -; v_gene: TRBV4-3; len: 16
CDR3aa: CASSPLGQGAREFF; CDR3nt: TGTGCCAGCAGCCCCCTCGGACAGGGGGCGCGGGAGTTCTTC; j_gene: TRBJ2-1; d_gene: TRBD1; abundance: few; v_gene: TRBV12-3/TRBV12-4; len: 14
CDR3aa: CASSSYTTGGTEAFF; CDR3nt: TGCGCCAGCAGCTCCTATACGACGGGGGGCACTGAAGCTTTCTTT; j_gene: TRBJ1-1; d_gene: -; abundance: few; v_gene: TRBV5-1; len: 15
CDR3aa: CASSPPGQETQYF; CDR3nt: TGTGCCAGCAGCCCTCCAGGGCAAGAGACCCAGTACTTC; j_gene: TRBJ2-5; d_gene: -; abundance: many; v_gene: TRBV7-2; len: 13
CDR3aa: CSARDAGSGKNIQYF; CDR3nt: TGCAGTGCTAGAGATGCCGGGAGTGGGAAAAACATTCAGTACTTC; j_gene: TRBJ2-4; d_gene: -; abundance: few; v_gene: TRBV20-1; len: 15
CDR3aa: CASSLVWNPVGNQPQHF; CDR3nt: TGTGCCAGCAGCTTAGTTTGGAACCCGGTGGGCAATCAGCCCCAGCATTTT; j_gene: TRBJ1-5; d_gene: -; abundance: few; v_gene: TRBV7-2; len: 17
CDR3aa: CSASPGLAGASGEQFF; CDR3nt: TGCAGTGCTAGTCCAGGACTAGCGGGAGCCTCCGGTGAGCAGTTCTTC; j_gene: TRBJ2-1; d_gene: TRBD2; abundance: -; v_gene: TRBV20-1; len: 16
CDR3aa: CSAYTSGRASEQYF; CDR3nt: TGCAGTGCTTACACTAGCGGGAGGGCATCCGAGCAGTACTTC; j_gene: TRBJ2-7; d_gene: TRBD2; abundance: few; v_gene: TRBV20-1; len: 14
CDR3aa: CASRQMTNGYTF; CDR3nt: TGTGCCAGCAGACAAATGACCAACGGCTACACCTTC; j_gene: TRBJ1-2; d_gene: -; abundance: -; v_gene: TRBV7-2; len: 12
CDR3aa: CSARSGSNQPQHF; CDR3nt: TGCAGTGCTAGATCAGGTTCCAATCAGCCCCAGCATTTT; j_gene: TRBJ1-5; d_gene: -; abundance: few; v_gene: TRBV20-1; len: 13
CDR3aa: CASSRDRGFTGELFF; CDR3nt: TGTGCCAGCAGCCGGGACAGGGGATTCACCGGGGAGCTGTTTTTT; j_gene: TRBJ2-2; d_gene: TRBD1; abundance: -; v_gene: TRBV5-6; len: 15
CDR3aa: CASSRSGGSDNEQFF; CDR3nt: TGTGCCAGCAGCCGTAGCGGGGGATCCGACAATGAGCAGTTCTTC; j_gene: TRBJ2-1; d_gene: TRBD2; abundance: -; v_gene: TRBV11-2; len: 15
CDR3aa: CASGASGRALAYNEQFF; CDR3nt: TGTGCCAGCGGGGCTAGCGGGAGGGCCCTTGCCTACAATGAGCAGTTCTTC; j_gene: TRBJ2-1; d_gene: TRBD2; abundance: -; v_gene: TRBV19; len: 17
CDR3aa: CATSDFSGTEAFF; CDR3nt: TGTGCCACCAGTGATTTCTCGGGGACTGAAGCTTTCTTT; j_gene: TRBJ1-1; d_gene: -; abundance: -; v_gene: TRBV24-1; len: 13
CDR3aa: CASSPRPRFPNEQYF; CDR3nt: TGTGCCAGCAGTCCCCGGCCACGCTTTCCCAACGAGCAGTACTTC; j_gene: TRBJ2-7; d_gene: -; abundance: -; v_gene: TRBV6-5; len: 15
CDR3aa: CASSQGQSSYNSPLHF; CDR3nt: TGTGCCAGCAGCCAAGGACAGTCCAGCTATAATTCACCCCTCCACTTT; j_gene: TRBJ1-6; d_gene: -; abundance: few; v_gene: TRBV3-1; len: 16
CDR3aa: CASSPTGFAEAFF; CDR3nt: TGTGCCAGCTCACCCACAGGGTTCGCTGAAGCTTTCTTT; j_gene: TRBJ1-1; d_gene: -; abundance: few; v_gene: TRBV18; len: 13
CDR3aa: CASSPGLGDTQYF; CDR3nt: TGTGCCAGCAGCCCCGGGTTAGGGGATACGCAGTATTTT; j_gene: TRBJ2-3; d_gene: -; abundance: -; v_gene: TRBV7-3; len: 13
CDR3aa: CSARDSASGANNEQFF; CDR3nt: TGCAGTGCTAGAGATTCGGCTAGCGGGGCCAACAATGAGCAGTTCTTC; j_gene: TRBJ2-1; d_gene: TRBD2; abundance: -; v_gene: TRBV20-1; len: 16
CDR3aa: CASRVDGTDTQYF; CDR3nt: TGTGCCAGCAGGGTCGACGGGACAGATACGCAGTATTTT; j_gene: TRBJ2-3; d_gene: -; abundance: many; v_gene: TRBV10-3; len: 13
CDR3aa: CASSSTRLAGVGELFF; CDR3nt: TGTGCCAGCAGCTCCACCAGACTAGCGGGAGTCGGGGAGCTGTTTTTT; j_gene: TRBJ2-2; d_gene: TRBD2; abundance: few; v_gene: TRBV11-2; len: 16
CDR3aa: CVIAGGLTDTQYF; CDR3nt: TGTGTTATAGCGGGGGGGCTAACAGATACGCAGTATTTT; j_gene: TRBJ2-3; d_gene: TRBD2; abundance: -; v_gene: TRBV28; len: 13
CDR3aa: CASSKDRGRDEQYF; CDR3nt: TGTGCCAGCAGCAAGGACAGGGGAAGGGACGAGCAGTACTTC; j_gene: TRBJ2-7; d_gene: TRBD1; abundance: many; v_gene: TRBV7-6; len: 14
CDR3aa: CSAPKTLAGGTDTQYF; CDR3nt: TGCAGTGCTCCTAAGACACTAGCGGGAGGAACAGATACGCAGTATTTT; j_gene: TRBJ2-3; d_gene: TRBD2; abundance: few; v_gene: TRBV20-1; len: 16
CDR3aa: CASGEAGNTQYF; CDR3nt: TGTGCCAGCGGGGAGGCGGGAAATACGCAGTATTTT; j_gene: TRBJ2-3; d_gene: -; abundance: -; v_gene: TRBV28; len: 12
CDR3aa: CSGDSLGAKNIQYF; CDR3nt: TGCAGCGGGGACTCCCTCGGGGCCAAAAACATTCAGTACTTC; j_gene: TRBJ2-4; d_gene: -; abundance: many; v_gene: TRBV20-1; len: 14
CDR3aa: CASSQGSTEAFF; CDR3nt: TGTGCCAGCAGTCAGGGTTCCACTGAAGCTTTCTTT; j_gene: TRBJ1-1; d_gene: -; abundance: -; v_gene: TRBV28; len: 12
CDR3aa: CASSALAGNTDTQYF; CDR3nt: TGTGCCAGCAGTGCGTTGGCAGGGAATACAGATACGCAGTATTTT; j_gene: TRBJ2-3; d_gene: -; abundance: -; v_gene: TRBV2; len: 15
CDR3aa: CSARGQGVHFSGGRVSTDTQYF; CDR3nt: TGCAGTGCTAGAGGGCAAGGCGTGCATTTTAGCGGGGGGAGGGTGAGCACAGATACGCAGTATTTT; j_gene: TRBJ2-3; d_gene: TRBD2; abundance: -; v_gene: TRBV20-1; len: 22
CDR3aa: CASSIAGTGGYNEQFF; CDR3nt: TGTGCCAGCAGCATAGCCGGGACAGGAGGGTATAATGAGCAGTTCTTC; j_gene: TRBJ2-1; d_gene: TRBD1; abundance: -; v_gene: TRBV28; len: 16
CDR3aa: CSARRFGDWGDTQYF; CDR3nt: TGCAGTGCTAGAAGGTTTGGGGACTGGGGGGATACGCAGTATTTT; j_gene: TRBJ2-3; d_gene: -; abundance: -; v_gene: TRBV20-1; len: 15
CDR3aa: CSVAVPGETQYF; CDR3nt: TGCAGCGTTGCGGTCCCAGGGGAGACCCAGTACTTC; j_gene: TRBJ2-5; d_gene: -; abundance: -; v_gene: TRBV29-1; len: 12
CDR3aa: CATTLLMNTEAFF; CDR3nt: TGTGCCACGACGTTATTGATGAACACTGAAGCTTTCTTT; j_gene: TRBJ1-1; d_gene: -; abundance: -; v_gene: TRBV15; len: 13
CDR3aa: CSVVRAYEQYF; CDR3nt: TGCAGCGTTGTAAGGGCATACGAGCAGTACTTC; j_gene: TRBJ2-7; d_gene: -; abundance: few; v_gene: TRBV29-1; len: 11
CDR3aa: CASSLKGQGIGELFF; CDR3nt: TGTGCCAGCAGCTTAAAGGGACAGGGTATCGGGGAGCTGTTTTTT; j_gene: TRBJ2-2; d_gene: TRBD1; abundance: -; v_gene: TRBV7-2; len: 15
CDR3aa: CATKEEGETQYF; CDR3nt: TGTGCCACCAAAGAGGAGGGAGAGACCCAGTACTTC; j_gene: TRBJ2-5; d_gene: -; abundance: -; v_gene: TRBV7-9; len: 12
CDR3aa: CSAEGSSYNEQFF; CDR3nt: TGCAGCGCCGAAGGTAGCTCCTACAATGAGCAGTTCTTC; j_gene: TRBJ2-1; d_gene: -; abundance: -; v_gene: TRBV29-1; len: 13
CDR3aa: CASSQDWGQGAYEQYF; CDR3nt: TGTGCCAGCAGCCAAGATTGGGGACAGGGGGCGTACGAGCAGTACTTC; j_gene: TRBJ2-7; d_gene: TRBD1; abundance: -; v_gene: TRBV3-1; len: 16
CDR3aa: CASSLGTGGGEQYF; CDR3nt: TGTGCCAGCAGCCTCGGGACAGGGGGTGGCGAGCAGTACTTC; j_gene: TRBJ2-7; d_gene: TRBD1; abundance: -; v_gene: TRBV7-2; len: 14
CDR3aa: CASSPALNDQETQYF; CDR3nt: TGCGCCAGCAGCCCGGCCCTAAACGACCAAGAGACCCAGTACTTC; j_gene: TRBJ2-5; d_gene: -; abundance: many; v_gene: TRBV5-1; len: 15